This paragraph reports one T cell receptor beta chain. This specimen comes from a study of blood T cell repertoires in COVID-19. Study context: COVID-19 samples from acute and convalescent phases originated in the United States, Italy and Spain. The cDNA or gDNA used as material had been derived from T cells, B-cell-depleted T cells, or PBMCs.

As processed by the authors: The authors estimated nucleated cell counts from reference gene primer amplification. Produced via immunoSEQ multiplex PCR; TCRdb's table is partial and in-frame only. D and trimming were read from the DNA, whereas the V and J calls and clone size are those reported in that table. The repertoire includes around 150,000 clones, roughly 73% of them detected once, and roughly 8.9% sits in the top ten. CDR1 and CDR2 from the germline V gene are SNHLY and FYNNEI. Deletions cut 2 bases from V and 0 bases from J, with 8 bases between. This CDR3 is built from 15 residues. What was sequenced was peripheral blood. V and J are TRBV2 and TRBJ1-3; D gene ambiguous. The TCR sequence derives from a woman aged 45-60 years with active or convalescent COVID-19. Written as DNA, the CDR3 is TGTGCCAGCAGTGAACAAGCCCTCTCTGGAAACACCATATATTTT. Translation gives CASSEQALSGNTIYF.